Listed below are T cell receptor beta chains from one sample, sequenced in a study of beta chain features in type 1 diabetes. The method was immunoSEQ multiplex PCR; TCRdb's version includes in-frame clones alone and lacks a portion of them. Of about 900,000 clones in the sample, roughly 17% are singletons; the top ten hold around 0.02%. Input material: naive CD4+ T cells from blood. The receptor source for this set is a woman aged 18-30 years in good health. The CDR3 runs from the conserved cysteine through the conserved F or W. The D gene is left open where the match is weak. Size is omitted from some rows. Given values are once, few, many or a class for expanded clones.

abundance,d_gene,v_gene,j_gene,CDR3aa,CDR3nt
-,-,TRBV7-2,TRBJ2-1,CASSLRIRNEQFF,TGTGCCAGCAGCTTACGAATACGAAATGAGCAGTTCTTC
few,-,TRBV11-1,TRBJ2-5,CASSLGNGEETQYF,TGTGCCAGCAGCTTGGGAAATGGGGAAGAGACCCAGTACTTC
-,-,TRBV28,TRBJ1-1,CASYEAFF,TGTGCCAGCTACGAAGCTTTCTTT
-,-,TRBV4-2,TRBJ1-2,CASSPVGSTGGYTF,TGTGCCAGCAGCCCCGTGGGATCTACGGGGGGCTACACCTTC
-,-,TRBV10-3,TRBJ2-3,CASSRQVMRRDTQYF,TGTGCCAGCAGTCGGCAAGTCATGCGTCGGGATACGCAGTATTTT
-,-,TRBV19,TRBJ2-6,CASSRVSSGANVLTF,TGTGCCAGTAGCCGTGTGAGCTCTGGGGCCAACGTCCTGACTTTC
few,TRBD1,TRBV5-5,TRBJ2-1,CASSPTGDTYNEQFF,TGTGCCAGCAGCCCGACAGGGGACACCTACAATGAGCAGTTCTTC
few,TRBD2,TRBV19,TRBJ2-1,CASSSGSAYNEQFF,TGTGCCAGTAGTAGCGGGAGCGCCTACAATGAGCAGTTCTTC
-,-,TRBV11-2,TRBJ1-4,CASSLRLAEKLFF,TGTGCCAGCAGCTTAAGACTGGCTGAAAAACTGTTTTTT
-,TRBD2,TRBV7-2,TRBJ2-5,CASSLGGSGSNPRETQYF,TGTGCCAGCAGCCTAGGTGGTAGCGGGAGTAACCCCCGGGAGACCCAGTACTTC
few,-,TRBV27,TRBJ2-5,CASSLRFGGSRETQYF,TGTGCCAGCAGTTTACGGTTCGGGGGTAGCCGGGAGACCCAGTACTTC
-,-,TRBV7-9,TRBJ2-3,CASSLLLDTQYF,TGTGCCAGCAGCTTACTTCTAGATACGCAGTATTTT
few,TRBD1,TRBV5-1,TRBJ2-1,CASSFSGTGFMLNEQFF,TGCGCCAGCAGCTTCTCCGGGACAGGGTTTATGTTAAATGAGCAGTTCTTC
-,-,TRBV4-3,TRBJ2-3,CASSQAGSTDTQYF,TGCGCCAGCAGCCAAGCCGGTAGCACAGATACGCAGTATTTT
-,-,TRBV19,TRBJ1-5,CASSGHSQPQHF,TGTGCCAGTAGCGGACACTCCCAGCCCCAGCATTTT
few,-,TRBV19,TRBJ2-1,CASTGGSSYNEQFF,TGTGCCAGTACGGGCGGAAGCTCCTACAATGAGCAGTTCTTC
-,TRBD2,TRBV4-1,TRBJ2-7,CASSQDGTSGRGEQYF,TGCGCCAGCAGCCAAGACGGGACTAGCGGGAGGGGCGAGCAGTACTTC
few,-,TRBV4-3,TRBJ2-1,CASSQEPTNNEQFF,TGCGCCAGCAGCCAAGAACCAACGAACAATGAGCAGTTCTTC
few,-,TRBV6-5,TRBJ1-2,CASSYSSSRYGYTF,TGTGCCAGCAGTTACTCGAGTAGCCGCTATGGCTACACCTTC
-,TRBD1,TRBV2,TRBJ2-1,CASSGDRGRMFEQFF,TGTGCCAGCAGTGGTGACAGGGGTCGGATGTTTGAGCAGTTCTTC
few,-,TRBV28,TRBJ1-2,CASSNPDYGYTF,TGTGCCAGCAGTAACCCGGACTATGGCTACACCTTC
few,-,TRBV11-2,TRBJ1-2,CASSPRDGLKIKIRYGYTF,TGTGCCAGCAGCCCACGGGACGGCTTAAAGATCAAGATCCGGTATGGCTACACCTTC
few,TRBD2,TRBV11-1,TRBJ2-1,CASSYGTSGYNEQFF,TGTGCCAGCAGCTATGGGACTAGCGGGTACAATGAGCAGTTCTTC
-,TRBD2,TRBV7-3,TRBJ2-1,CASSWTSGYNEQFF,TGTGCCAGCAGCTGGACTAGCGGTTACAATGAGCAGTTCTTC
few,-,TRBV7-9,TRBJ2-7,CASSFPGKDEQYF,TGTGCCAGCAGCTTCCCCGGTAAGGACGAGCAGTACTTC
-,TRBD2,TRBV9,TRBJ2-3,CASSVDGGRAGDTQYF,TGTGCCAGCAGCGTAGACGGTGGGAGGGCCGGAGATACGCAGTATTTT
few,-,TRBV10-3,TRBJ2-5,CAISEPGLPATQYF,TGTGCCATCAGTGAGCCGGGACTCCCGGCTACCCAGTACTTC
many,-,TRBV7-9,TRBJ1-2,CASSPGANYGYTF,TGTGCCAGCAGCCCAGGAGCTAACTATGGCTACACCTTC
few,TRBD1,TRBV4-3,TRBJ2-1,CASSQDSRRGSLEQFF,TGCGCCAGCAGCCAAGATTCACGCAGGGGGTCTTTGGAGCAGTTCTTC
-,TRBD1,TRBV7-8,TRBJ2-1,CASSLALRQGQFF,TGTGCCAGCAGCTTAGCTCTTCGACAGGGGCAGTTCTTC
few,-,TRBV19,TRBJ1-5,CASSIDAINQPQHF,TGTGCCAGTAGTATAGACGCGATAAATCAGCCCCAGCATTTT
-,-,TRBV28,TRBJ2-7,CASSLVGGFEQYF,TGTGCCAGCAGTTTGGTCGGTGGTTTCGAGCAGTACTTC